The rows below give T cell receptor beta chains drawn from one sample of a study of blood T cell repertoires in COVID-19. The data were produced by immunoSEQ multiplex PCR, yet TCRdb's version contains in-frame clones alone and is incomplete. The repertoire includes fewer than 500,000 clones, 80% to 90% of them detected once, and 1.4% sits in the top ten. Input material: peripheral blood. These receptor sequences come from a woman aged 25 to 45 with active or convalescent COVID-19. Both conserved end residues are part of each CDR3. A D gene is named only where the DNA matches it firmly. Clone size appears in some rows only: once, few, many, or a class for an expanded clone.

NA	TRBV10-3	NA	TRBJ1-1	TGTGCCATCAGACCGGAGAATGCGAACACTGAAGCTTTCTTT	CAIRPENANTEAFF
NA	TRBV27	NA	TRBJ1-4	TGTGCCAGCAGTTTATATAGGGGTGAAAAACTGTTTTTT	CASSLYRGEKLFF
NA	TRBV7-2	NA	TRBJ2-7	TGTGCCAGCAGCTTAGATGTCTCTAGGCACGAGCAGTACTTC	CASSLDVSRHEQYF
NA	TRBV29-1	TRBD1	TRBJ2-2	TGCAGCGTTGTACAGGGGGCGACCGGGGAGCTGTTTTTT	CSVVQGATGELFF
NA	TRBV3-1/TRBV3-2	NA	TRBJ2-3	TGTGCCAGCAGCCGTGACTTCCCAGATACGCAGTATTTT	CASSRDFPDTQYF
NA	TRBV5-1	TRBD1	TRBJ2-3	TGCGCCAGCAGCCAAGGACAGGTAACCACAGATACGCAGTATTTT	CASSQGQVTTDTQYF
NA	TRBV19	NA	TRBJ1-3	TGTGCCAGTAGTACGGTAGACACGGCGGGGAACACCATATATTTT	CASSTVDTAGNTIYF
NA	TRBV5-1	NA	TRBJ2-3	TGCGCCAGCACCCACCAAGCGGGCCCCACAGATACGCAGTATTTT	CASTHQAGPTDTQYF
NA	TRBV9	TRBD1	TRBJ2-7	TGTGCCAGCAGCATAGGTATTTGGGACAGCACCTACGAGCAGTACTTC	CASSIGIWDSTYEQYF
NA	TRBV6-2/TRBV6-3	NA	TRBJ1-2	TGTGCCAGCAGTTACTCGGTGGGCAACTATGGCTACACCTTC	CASSYSVGNYGYTF
NA	TRBV6-5	NA	TRBJ1-4	TGTGCCAGCAGCCCCGGGTGGGCTAATGAAAAACTGTTTTTT	CASSPGWANEKLFF
NA	TRBV15	TRBD1	TRBJ1-2	TGTGCCACCAGTCACAGGGGGCTCCGGTACTATGGCTACACCTTC	CATSHRGLRYYGYTF
NA	TRBV30	TRBD1	TRBJ1-2	TGTGCCTGGGTCCGGGACAGCTATGGCTACACCTTC	CAWVRDSYGYTF
NA	TRBV3-1/TRBV3-2	NA	TRBJ2-3	TGTGCCAGCAGTTATCTTTCCCAGGGCCAGTATTTT	CASSYLSQGQYF
NA	TRBV11-2	NA	TRBJ1-1	TGTGCCAGCAGCCCAATCGGGGGGGTGAACACTGAAGCTTTCTTT	CASSPIGGVNTEAFF
NA	TRBV18	NA	TRBJ1-2	TGTGCCAGCTCACCACTTTCAGGGAAATTGGATGGCTACACCTTC	CASSPLSGKLDGYTF
NA	TRBV4-1	NA	TRBJ2-7	TGCGCCAGCAGCCAAGTCTCGGCCAGGGTATCCGAGCAGTACTTC	CASSQVSARVSEQYF
NA	TRBV4-1	TRBD2	TRBJ2-5	TGCGCCAGCAGCTCGTGGGGGCTAGCGGGTGGAAGGCAAGAGACCCAGTACTTC	CASSSWGLAGGRQETQYF
NA	TRBV11-2	NA	TRBJ2-1	TGTGCCAGCAGCTTCTTCCGAGATAGTGGTGAGCAGTTCTTC	CASSFFRDSGEQFF
NA	TRBV4-1	NA	TRBJ1-2	TGCGCCAGCAGCCTAAACGACGCGGCGCTAGTAGACTATGGCTACACCTTC	CASSLNDAALVDYGYTF
NA	TRBV27	TRBD1	TRBJ1-1	TGTGCCAGCAGTTTCCTCAGAGGGGGCCCAAACACTGAAGCTTTCTTT	CASSFLRGGPNTEAFF
NA	TRBV9	NA	TRBJ2-5	TGTGCCAGCAGCGTAGGGCATAGCAGCGTGTACCAAGAGACCCAGTACTTC	CASSVGHSSVYQETQYF
NA	TRBV4-1	NA	TRBJ2-3	TGCGCCAGCAGCCTACAGACTAGTACGGTCACAGATACGCAGTATTTT	CASSLQTSTVTDTQYF
few	TRBV7-8	TRBD1	TRBJ2-7	TGTGCCAGCAGCTTAGCACTCCCGGGACAGGGGTACGAGCAGTACTTC	CASSLALPGQGYEQYF
NA	TRBV7-9	NA	TRBJ2-1	TGTGCCAGCAGCTTAGGGATGGGGAGGCTCAATGAGCAGTTCTTC	CASSLGMGRLNEQFF
NA	TRBV27	NA	TRBJ2-1	TGTGCCAGCAGTTTAGCGGGGGCGGGGTACAATGAGCAGTTCTTC	CASSLAGAGYNEQFF